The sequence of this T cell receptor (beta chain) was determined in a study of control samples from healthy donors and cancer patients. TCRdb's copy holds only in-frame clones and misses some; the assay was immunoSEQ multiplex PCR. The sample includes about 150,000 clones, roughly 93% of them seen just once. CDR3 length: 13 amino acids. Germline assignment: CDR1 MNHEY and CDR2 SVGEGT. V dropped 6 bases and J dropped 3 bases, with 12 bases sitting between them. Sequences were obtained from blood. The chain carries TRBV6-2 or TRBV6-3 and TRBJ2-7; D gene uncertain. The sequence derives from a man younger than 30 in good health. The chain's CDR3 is CASSPDLNYEQYF. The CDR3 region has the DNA TGTGCCAGCAGCCCCGACTTGAACTACGAGCAGTACTTC.